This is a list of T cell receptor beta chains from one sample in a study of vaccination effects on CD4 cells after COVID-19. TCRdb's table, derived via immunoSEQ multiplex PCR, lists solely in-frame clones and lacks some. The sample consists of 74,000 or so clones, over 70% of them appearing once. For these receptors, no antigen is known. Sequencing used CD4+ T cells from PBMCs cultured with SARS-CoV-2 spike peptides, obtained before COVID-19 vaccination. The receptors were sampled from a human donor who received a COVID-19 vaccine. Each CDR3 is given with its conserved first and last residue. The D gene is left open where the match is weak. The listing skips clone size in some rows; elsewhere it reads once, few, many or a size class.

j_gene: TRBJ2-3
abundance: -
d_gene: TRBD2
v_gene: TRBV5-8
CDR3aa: CASPTGLAGGQSKTDTQYF
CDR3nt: TGTGCCAGCCCGACTGGACTAGCGGGGGGCCAATCGAAAACAGATACGCAGTATTTT

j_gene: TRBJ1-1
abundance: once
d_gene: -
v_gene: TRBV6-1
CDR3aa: CASSEALSAVNTEAFF
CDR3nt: TGTGCCAGCAGTGAAGCGCTGTCAGCTGTTAACACTGAAGCTTTCTTT

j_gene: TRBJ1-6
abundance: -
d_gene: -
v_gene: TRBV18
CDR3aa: CASSPRPTINSPLHF
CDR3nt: TGTGCCAGCTCACCACGCCCGACTATTAATTCACCCCTCCACTTT

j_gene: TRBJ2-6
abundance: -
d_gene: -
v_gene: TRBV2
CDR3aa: CASGALHAGANVLTF
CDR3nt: TGTGCCAGCGGGGCACTCCACGCTGGGGCCAACGTCCTGACTTTC

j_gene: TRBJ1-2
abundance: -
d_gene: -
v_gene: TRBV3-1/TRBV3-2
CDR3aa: CASSPGTDYGYTF
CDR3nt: TGTGCCAGCAGCCCCGGGACCGACTATGGCTACACCTTC

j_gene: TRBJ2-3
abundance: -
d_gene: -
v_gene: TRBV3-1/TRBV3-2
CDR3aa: CASSPGADASTDTQYF
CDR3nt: TGTGCCAGCAGCCCGGGGGCGGACGCTAGCACAGATACGCAGTATTTT

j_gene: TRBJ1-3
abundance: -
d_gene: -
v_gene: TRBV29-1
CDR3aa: CSVEFSAVSGNTIYF
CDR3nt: TGCAGCGTTGAATTCTCGGCAGTCTCTGGAAACACCATATATTTT

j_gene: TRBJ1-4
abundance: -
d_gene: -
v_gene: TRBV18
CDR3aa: CASSPQAVKATNEKLFF
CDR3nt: TGTGCCAGCTCACCACAAGCAGTTAAGGCAACTAATGAAAAACTGTTTTTT

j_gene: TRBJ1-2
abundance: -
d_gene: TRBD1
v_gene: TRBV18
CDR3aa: CASSQTGETGYGYTF
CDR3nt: TGTGCCAGCTCACAAACAGGGGAGACCGGCTATGGCTACACCTTC

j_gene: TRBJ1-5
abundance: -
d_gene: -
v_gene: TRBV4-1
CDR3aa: CASSQDVVQPQHF
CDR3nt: TGCGCCAGCAGCCAAGATGTGGTTCAGCCCCAGCATTTT

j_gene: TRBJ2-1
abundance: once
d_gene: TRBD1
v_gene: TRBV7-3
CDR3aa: CASSGRQGSSYNEQFF
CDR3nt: TGTGCCAGCAGCGGCAGACAGGGGAGCTCCTACAATGAGCAGTTCTTC

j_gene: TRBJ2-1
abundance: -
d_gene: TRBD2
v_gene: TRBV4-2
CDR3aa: CASSLGLAGNNEQFF
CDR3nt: TGTGCCAGCAGCCTCGGGCTAGCGGGAAACAATGAGCAGTTCTTC

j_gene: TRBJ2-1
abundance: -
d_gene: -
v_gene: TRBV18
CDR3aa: CASSPQQVMDRGGSYNEQFF
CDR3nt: TGTGCCAGCTCACCACAGCAGGTTATGGACCGCGGTGGGTCCTACAATGAGCAGTTCTTC

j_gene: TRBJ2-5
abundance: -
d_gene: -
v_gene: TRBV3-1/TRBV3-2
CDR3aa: CASSQVPEETQYF
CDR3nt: TGTGCCAGCAGCCAAGTACCCGAAGAGACCCAGTACTTC

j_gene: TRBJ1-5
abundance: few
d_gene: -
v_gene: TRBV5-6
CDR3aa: CASSLWDSNQPQHF
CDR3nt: TGTGCCAGCAGCTTGTGGGACAGCAATCAGCCCCAGCATTTT

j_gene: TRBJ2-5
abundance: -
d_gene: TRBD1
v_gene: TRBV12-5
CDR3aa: CASGTGTGGVETQYF
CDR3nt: TGTGCTAGTGGTACCGGGACAGGGGGCGTGGAGACCCAGTACTTC

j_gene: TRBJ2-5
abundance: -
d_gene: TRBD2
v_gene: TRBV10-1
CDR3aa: CASSETLRGGKETQYF
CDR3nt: TGCGCCAGCAGTGAAACTCTCCGGGGGGGTAAAGAGACCCAGTACTTC

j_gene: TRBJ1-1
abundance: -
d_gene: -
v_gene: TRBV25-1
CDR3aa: CASSGIPPGPNTEAFF
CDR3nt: TGTGCCAGCAGCGGCATTCCGCCGGGCCCGAACACTGAAGCTTTCTTT

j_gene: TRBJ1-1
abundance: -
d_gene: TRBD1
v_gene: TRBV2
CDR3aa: CASSRQGATEAFF
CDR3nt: TGTGCCAGCAGTCGTCAGGGGGCCACTGAAGCTTTCTTT

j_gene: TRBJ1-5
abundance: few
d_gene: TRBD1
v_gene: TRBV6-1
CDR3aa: CASSELGQGVPQHF
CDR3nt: TGTGCCAGCAGTGAATTAGGACAGGGAGTGCCCCAGCATTTT

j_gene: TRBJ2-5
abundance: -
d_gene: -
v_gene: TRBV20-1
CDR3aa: CSASSGLQQETQYF
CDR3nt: TGCAGTGCTAGTTCCGGCCTCCAACAAGAGACCCAGTACTTC

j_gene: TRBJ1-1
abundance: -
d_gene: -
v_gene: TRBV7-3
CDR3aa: CASSSYSGSEAFF
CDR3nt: TGTGCCAGCAGCTCATACTCCGGGTCCGAAGCTTTCTTT

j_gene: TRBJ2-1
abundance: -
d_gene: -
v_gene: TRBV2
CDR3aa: CASSDKGTGSYNEQFF
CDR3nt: TGTGCCAGCAGTGATAAAGGGACGGGCTCCTACAATGAGCAGTTCTTC

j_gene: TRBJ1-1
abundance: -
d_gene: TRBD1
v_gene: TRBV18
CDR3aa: CASSPGTGRYTEAFF
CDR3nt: TGTGCCAGCTCGCCAGGGACAGGGCGATACACTGAAGCTTTCTTT

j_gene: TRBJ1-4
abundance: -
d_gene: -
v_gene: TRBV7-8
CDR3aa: CASSQPNEKLFF
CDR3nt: TGTGCCAGCAGCCAGCCGAATGAAAAACTGTTTTTT

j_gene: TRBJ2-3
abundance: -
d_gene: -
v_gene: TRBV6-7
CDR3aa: CASSPHGRATDTQYF
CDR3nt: TGTGCCAGCAGTCCGCACGGGCGTGCCACAGATACGCAGTATTTT

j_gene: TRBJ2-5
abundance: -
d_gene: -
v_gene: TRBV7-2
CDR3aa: CASSLPTGGGETQYF
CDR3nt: TGTGCCAGCAGCCTCCCGACAGGAGGTGGAGAGACCCAGTACTTC

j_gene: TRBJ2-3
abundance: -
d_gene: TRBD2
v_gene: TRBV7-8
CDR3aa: CASSLAASGGPTDTQYF
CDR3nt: TGTGCCAGCAGCTTAGCTGCTAGCGGGGGTCCCACAGATACGCAGTATTTT

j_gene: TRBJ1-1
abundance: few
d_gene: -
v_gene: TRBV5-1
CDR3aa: CASSLEAYTEAFF
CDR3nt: TGCGCCAGCAGCTTGGAAGCATACACTGAAGCTTTCTTT

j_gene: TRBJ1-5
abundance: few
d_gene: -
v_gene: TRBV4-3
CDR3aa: CASSQEYAVGQPQHF
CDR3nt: TGCGCCAGCAGCCAAGAATATGCGGTAGGCCAGCCCCAGCATTTT

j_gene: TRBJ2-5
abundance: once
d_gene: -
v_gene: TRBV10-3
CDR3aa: CAIGRGLVLGETQYF
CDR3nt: TGTGCCATCGGGAGGGGGTTGGTTTTAGGAGAGACCCAGTACTTC

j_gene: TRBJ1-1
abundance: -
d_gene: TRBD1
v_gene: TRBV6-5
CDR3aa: CASTRDRVNPEAFF
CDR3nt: TGTGCCAGCACCCGGGACAGGGTCAACCCTGAAGCTTTCTTT